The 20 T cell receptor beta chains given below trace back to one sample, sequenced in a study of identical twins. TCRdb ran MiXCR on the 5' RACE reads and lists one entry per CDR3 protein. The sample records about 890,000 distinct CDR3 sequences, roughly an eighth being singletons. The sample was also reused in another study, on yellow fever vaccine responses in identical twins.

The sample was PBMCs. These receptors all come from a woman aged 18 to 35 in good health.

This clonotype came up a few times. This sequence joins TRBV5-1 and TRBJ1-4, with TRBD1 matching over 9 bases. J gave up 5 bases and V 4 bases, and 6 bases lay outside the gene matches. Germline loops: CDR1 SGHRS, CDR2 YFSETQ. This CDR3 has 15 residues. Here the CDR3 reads CASSPWTGENEKLFF. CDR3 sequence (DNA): TGCGCCAGCAGCCCCTGGACAGGGGAGAATGAAAAACTGTTTTTT.

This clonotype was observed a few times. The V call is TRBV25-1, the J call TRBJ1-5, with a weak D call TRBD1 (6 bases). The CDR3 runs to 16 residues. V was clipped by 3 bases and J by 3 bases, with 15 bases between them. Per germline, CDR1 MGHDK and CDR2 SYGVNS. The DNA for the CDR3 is TGTGCCAGCAGTGAGTGGCACAGGGCCGACAATCAGCCCCAGCATTTT. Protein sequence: CASSEWHRADNQPQHF.

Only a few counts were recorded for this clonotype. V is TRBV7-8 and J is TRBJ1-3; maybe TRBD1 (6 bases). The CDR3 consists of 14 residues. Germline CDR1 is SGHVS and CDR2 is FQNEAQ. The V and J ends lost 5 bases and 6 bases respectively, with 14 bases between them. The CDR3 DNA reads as TGTGCCAGCAGCCCCGGGACATATAAAAACACCATATATTTT. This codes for CASSPGTYKNTIYF. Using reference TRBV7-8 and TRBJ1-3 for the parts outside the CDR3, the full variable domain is GAGVSQSPRYKVAKRGQDVALRCDPISGHVSLFWYQQALGQGPEFLTYFQNEAQLDKSGLPSDRFFAERPEGSVSTLKIQRTQQEDSAVYLCASSPGTYKNTIYFGEGSWLTVV.

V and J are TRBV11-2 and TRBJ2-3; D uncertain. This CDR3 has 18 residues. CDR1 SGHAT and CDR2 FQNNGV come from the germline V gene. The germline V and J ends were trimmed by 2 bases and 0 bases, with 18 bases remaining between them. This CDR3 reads CASSLRPHSQTSTDTQYF. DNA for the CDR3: TGTGCCAGCAGCTTAAGACCCCATAGCCAGACTAGCACAGATACGCAGTATTTT.

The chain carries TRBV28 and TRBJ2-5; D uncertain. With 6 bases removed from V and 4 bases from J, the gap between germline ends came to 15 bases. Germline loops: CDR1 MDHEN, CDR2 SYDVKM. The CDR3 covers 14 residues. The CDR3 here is CASSHTQPGETQYF. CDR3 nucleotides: TGTGCCAGCAGCCACACGCAGCCTGGAGAGACCCAGTACTTC. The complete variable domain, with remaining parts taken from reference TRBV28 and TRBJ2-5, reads DVKVTQSSRYLVKRTGEKVFLECVQDMDHENMFWYRQDPGLGLRLIYFSYDVKMKEKGDIPEGYSVSREKKERFSLILESASTNQTSMYLCASSHTQPGETQYFGPGTRLLVL.

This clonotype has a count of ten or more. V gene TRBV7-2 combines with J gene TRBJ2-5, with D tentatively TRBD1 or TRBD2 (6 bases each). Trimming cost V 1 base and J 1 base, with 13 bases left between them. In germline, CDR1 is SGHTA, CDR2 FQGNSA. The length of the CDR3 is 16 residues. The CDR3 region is CASSLVPPGAQETQYF. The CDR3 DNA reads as TGTGCCAGCAGCTTAGTACCCCCGGGGGCCCAAGAGACCCAGTACTTC. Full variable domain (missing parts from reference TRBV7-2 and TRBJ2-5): GAGVSQSPSNKVTEKGKDVELRCDPISGHTALYWYRQSLGQGLEFLIYFQGNSAPDKSGLPSDRFSAERTGGSVSTLTIQRTQQEDSAVYLCASSLVPPGAQETQYFGPGTRLLVL.

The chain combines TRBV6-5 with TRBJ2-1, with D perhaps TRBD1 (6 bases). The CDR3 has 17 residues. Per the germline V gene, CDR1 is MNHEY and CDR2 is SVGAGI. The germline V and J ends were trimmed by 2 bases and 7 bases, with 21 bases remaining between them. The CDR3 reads CASSYQGTSHNWNEQFF. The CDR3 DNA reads TGTGCCAGCAGTTACCAAGGGACAAGCCACAACTGGAATGAGCAGTTCTTC.

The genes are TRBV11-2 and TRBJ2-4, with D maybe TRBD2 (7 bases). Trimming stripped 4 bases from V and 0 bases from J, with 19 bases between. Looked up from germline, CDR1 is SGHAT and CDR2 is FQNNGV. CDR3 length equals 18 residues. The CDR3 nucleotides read TGTGCCAGCAGCTCAGTAGCCCATGCGGGGGCAGCCAAAAACATTCAGTACTTC. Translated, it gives CASSSVAHAGAAKNIQYF. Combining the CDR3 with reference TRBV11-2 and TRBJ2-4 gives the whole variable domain EAGVAQSPRYKIIEKRQSVAFWCNPISGHATLYWYQQILGQGPKLLIQFQNNGVVDDSQLPKDRFSAERLKGVDSTLKIQPAKLEDSAVYLCASSSVAHAGAAKNIQYFGAGTRLSVL.

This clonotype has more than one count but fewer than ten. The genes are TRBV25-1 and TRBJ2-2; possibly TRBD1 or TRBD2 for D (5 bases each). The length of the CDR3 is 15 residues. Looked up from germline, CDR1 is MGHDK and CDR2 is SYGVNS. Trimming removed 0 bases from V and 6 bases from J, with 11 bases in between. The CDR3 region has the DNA TGTGCCAGCAGTGAATATGTCCTGGGGGCCGGGGAGCTGTTTTTT. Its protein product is CASSEYVLGAGELFF. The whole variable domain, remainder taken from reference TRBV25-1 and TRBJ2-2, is EADIYQTPRYLVIGTGKKITLECSQTMGHDKMYWYQQDPGMELHLIHYSYGVNSTEKGDLSSESTVSRIRTEHFPLTLESARPSHTSQYLCASSEYVLGAGELFFGEGSRLTVL.

The CDR3, as DNA: TGCAGTGCTAGTTTTATGGTGTATGCTTTCTTT. Its translation: CSASFMVYAFF. The chain carries TRBV20-1 and TRBJ1-1; D not certain. The CDR3 runs to 11 residues. The V end lost 3 bases, the J end lost 11 bases, and 13 bases lay between the germline ends. Germline CDR1 and CDR2: DFQATT and SNEGSKA (reference sequence).

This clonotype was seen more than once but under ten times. CDR3 nucleotide sequence: TGTGCCAGCAGCGAGGACGGGCGGGAACTGTTTTTT. This gives the protein CASSEDGRELFF. The chain uses TRBV12-3 or TRBV12-4 and TRBJ1-4; no definite D call. The CDR3 consists of 12 residues. V dropped 6 bases and J dropped 12 bases, with 14 bases sitting between them.

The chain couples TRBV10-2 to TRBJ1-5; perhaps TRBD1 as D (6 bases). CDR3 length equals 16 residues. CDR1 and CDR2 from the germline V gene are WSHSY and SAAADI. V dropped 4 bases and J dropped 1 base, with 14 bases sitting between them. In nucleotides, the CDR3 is TGCGCCAGCAGTGGTGTGTGGGGGGCAAGCAATCAGCCCCAGCATTTT. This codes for CASSGVWGASNQPQHF.

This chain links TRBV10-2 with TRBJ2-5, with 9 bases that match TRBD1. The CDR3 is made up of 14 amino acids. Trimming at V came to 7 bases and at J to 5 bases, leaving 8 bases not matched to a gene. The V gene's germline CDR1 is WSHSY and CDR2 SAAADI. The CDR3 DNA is TGCGCCAGCAAGACAGGGGGTCCGGGTGAGACCCAGTACTTC. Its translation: CASKTGGPGETQYF.

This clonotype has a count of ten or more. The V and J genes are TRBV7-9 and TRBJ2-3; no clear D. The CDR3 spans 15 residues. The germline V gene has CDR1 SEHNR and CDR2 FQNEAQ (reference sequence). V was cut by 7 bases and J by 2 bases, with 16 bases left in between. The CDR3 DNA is TGTGCCAGCACCCCCGGAGTGGCCTCCACAGATACGCAGTATTTT. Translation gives CASTPGVASTDTQYF.

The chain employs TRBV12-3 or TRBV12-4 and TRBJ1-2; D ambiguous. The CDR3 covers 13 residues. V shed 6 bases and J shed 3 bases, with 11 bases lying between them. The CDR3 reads CASRPSGDYGYTF. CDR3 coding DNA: TGTGCCAGCAGACCTTCGGGAGACTATGGCTACACCTTC.

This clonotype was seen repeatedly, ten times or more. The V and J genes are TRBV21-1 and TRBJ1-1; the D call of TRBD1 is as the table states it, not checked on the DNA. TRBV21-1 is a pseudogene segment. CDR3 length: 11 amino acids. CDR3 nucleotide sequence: TGTGCCAGCACCCCCACGACTGAAGCTTTCTTT. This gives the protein CASTPTTEAFF.

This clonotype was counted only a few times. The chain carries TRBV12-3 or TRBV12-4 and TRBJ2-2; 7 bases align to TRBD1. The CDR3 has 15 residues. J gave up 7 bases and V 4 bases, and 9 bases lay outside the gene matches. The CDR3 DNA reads TGTGCCAGCAGTTCTCTAACAGGGGTGGACGGGGAGCTGTTTTTT. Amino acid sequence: CASSSLTGVDGELFF.

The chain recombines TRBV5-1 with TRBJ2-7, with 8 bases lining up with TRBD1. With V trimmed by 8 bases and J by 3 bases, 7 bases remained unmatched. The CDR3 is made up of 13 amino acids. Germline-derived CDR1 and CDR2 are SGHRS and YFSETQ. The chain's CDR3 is CARRGTGDYEQYV. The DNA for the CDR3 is TGCGCCAGACGGGGGACAGGAGACTACGAGCAGTACGTC.

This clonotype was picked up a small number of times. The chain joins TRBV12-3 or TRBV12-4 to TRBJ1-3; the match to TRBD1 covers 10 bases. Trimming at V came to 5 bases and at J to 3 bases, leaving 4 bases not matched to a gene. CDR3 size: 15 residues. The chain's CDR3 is CASSRDRGSGNTIYF. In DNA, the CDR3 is TGTGCCAGCAGTCGGGACAGGGGAAGTGGAAACACCATATATTTT.

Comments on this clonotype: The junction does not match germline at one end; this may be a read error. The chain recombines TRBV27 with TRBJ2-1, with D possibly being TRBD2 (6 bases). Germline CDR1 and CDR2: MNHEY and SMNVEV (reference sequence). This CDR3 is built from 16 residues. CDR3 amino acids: CASSPWDFRSYNEQFF. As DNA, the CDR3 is TGTGCCAGCAGTCCCTGGGACTTCCGCTCCTACAATGAGCAGTTTTTC.